This T cell receptor (beta chain) was identified in a study of regulatory T cells in long-lasting Graves disease. Study observations and caveats: Accuracy was perhaps lowered by the small sample size. When disease was persistent, TRBV28, TRBJ1-2 and TRBJ2-5 were the favored segments.

For this clonotype: The antigen is unknown.

Regarding time point: persistent/refractory GD, antithyroid drugs over 5 years with positive TRAb. Generation of the TCR library employed RNA extracted from PBMCs. EDTA tubes received around 9 milliliters of drawn peripheral blood. With iRepertoire HTBI primers and Arm-PCR of CDR3 regions, TCR beta libraries were built. Authors' methods: Segment identification across samples yielded roughly 62 TRBV and 13 to 15 TRBJ segments. TCRdb passed the multiplex PCR reads through MiXCR, listing each CDR3 protein once. The V and J calls reflect TCRdb's pipeline rather than the authors' work. The profile shows around 450,000 distinct CDR3 sequences, around a fifth of them singletons. Per germline, CDR1 MDHEN and CDR2 SYDVKM. The CDR3 spans 16 residues. Losses at the gene ends were 1 base for V and 2 bases for J; bases not matched to a gene: 6.

The material was peripheral blood mononuclear cells (PBMCs), obtained when the disease was refractory, from a patient treated with antithyroid drugs. This sequence joins TRBV28 and TRBJ2-3, with 7 nucleotides matching TRBD2. This receptor was taken from a female donor with Graves disease. This CDR3 is CASSLSPGLYTDTQYF. The CDR3 nucleotides read TGTGCCAGCAGTTTATCCCCGGGACTATACACAGATACGCAGTATTTT.